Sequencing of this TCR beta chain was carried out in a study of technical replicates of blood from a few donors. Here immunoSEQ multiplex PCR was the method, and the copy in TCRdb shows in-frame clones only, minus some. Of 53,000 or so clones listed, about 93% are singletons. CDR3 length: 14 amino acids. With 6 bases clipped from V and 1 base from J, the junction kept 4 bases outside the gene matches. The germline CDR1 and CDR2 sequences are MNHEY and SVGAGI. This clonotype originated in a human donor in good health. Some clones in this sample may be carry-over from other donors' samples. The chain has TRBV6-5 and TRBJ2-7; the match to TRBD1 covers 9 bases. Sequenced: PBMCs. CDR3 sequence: CASSRTGASYEQYF. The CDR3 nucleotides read TGTGCCAGCAGCCGGACAGGGGCGTCCTACGAGCAGTACTTC.